This passage covers 32 T cell receptor beta chains from one sample sequenced in a study of T cells in tuberculosis. Profiling relied on immunoSEQ multiplex PCR, and the TCRdb table lists in-frame clones only, not all of them. The table has about 29,000 clones, roughly 90% seen once. Sequencing was performed on PBMCs. These receptors were taken from a donor aged 10-29 years with latent tuberculosis or without tuberculosis infection.

The chain carries TRBV9 and TRBJ1-1, with D perhaps matching TRBD1 (6 bases). Between the trimmed V and J ends, which lost 0 bases and 5 bases, there was a span of 8 bases. CDR1 is SGDLS, CDR2 YYNGEE, per germline. This CDR3 has 13 residues. The CDR3 DNA is TGTGCCAGCAGCGTAGGTCAGGGGACTGAAGCTTTCTTT. Encoded protein: CASSVGQGTEAFF.

The J gene is TRBJ2-3, the V gene TRBV9; perhaps TRBD2 as D (5 bases). The CDR3 has 14 amino acids. Deletions cut 1 base from V and 5 bases from J, with 11 bases between. Germline CDR1 is SGDLS and CDR2 is YYNGEE. As DNA, the CDR3 is TGTGCCAGCAGCGTAACGAGGACTGAAGATACGCAGTATTTT. Its translation is CASSVTRTEDTQYF. Together with reference TRBV9 and TRBJ2-3, the CDR3 gives the full variable domain: DSGVTQTPKHLITATGQRVTLRCSPRSGDLSVYWYQQSLDQGLQFLIQYYNGEERAKGNILERFSAQQFPDLHSELNLSSLELGDSALYFCASSVTRTEDTQYFGPGTRLTVL.

The chain couples TRBV5-4 to TRBJ1-2; D is unclear. Germline V gives CDR1 SGHNT, CDR2 YYREEE (reference sequence). The CDR3 has 13 amino acids. The ends were cut back, 9 bases at V and 4 bases at J, with 16 bases in the middle. The CDR3 bases are TGTGCCACCAACAGCCAACGGGGCTATGGCTACACCTTC. Its translation: CATNSQRGYGYTF. The full variable domain, completed using reference TRBV5-4 and TRBJ1-2, is ETGVTQSPTHLIKTRGQQVTLRCSSQSGHNTVSWYQQALGQGPQFIFQYYREEENGRGNFPPRFSGLQFPNYSSELNVNALELDDSALYLCATNSQRGYGYTFGSGTRLTVV.

This sequence joins TRBV29-1 and TRBJ2-1, with 8 nucleotides matching TRBD2. This CDR3 comprises 15 residues. Germline V gene data show CDR1 as SQVTM and CDR2 as ANQGSEA. Trimming took 6 bases from V and 9 from J; bases not matched to a gene: 16. The CDR3 DNA is TGCAGCGTGAGCCCTCGGGGGGGCCTCGGCGGTGAGCAGTTCTTC. Residues: CSVSPRGGLGGEQFF.

This rearrangement joins TRBV27 to TRBJ1-6; 7 nucleotides line up with TRBD1. The CDR3 consists of 13 residues. J lost 10 bases, V lost 8 bases, and 8 bases had no gene match. Germline V gene sequence: CDR1 MNHEY, CDR2 SMNVEV (reference sequence). The CDR3 loop is CASGQGVDSPLHF. The CDR3 DNA sequence: TGTGCCAGCGGCCAGGGGGTCGACTCACCCCTCCACTTT.

The chain recombines TRBV9 with TRBJ2-7; D may be TRBD2 (6 bases). Trimming took off 4 bases at V and 2 bases at J, with 16 bases between the two ends. Germline CDR1 is SGDLS and CDR2 is YYNGEE. This CDR3 is 15 amino acids long. This chain's CDR3 is CASSPEGTPAYEQYF. Written as DNA, the CDR3 is TGTGCCAGCAGCCCAGAGGGGACTCCTGCCTACGAGCAGTACTTC.

The V gene is TRBV28, the J gene TRBJ2-1; D unclear. The CDR3 consists of 14 residues. Germline loops: CDR1 MDHEN, CDR2 SYDVKM. V lost 5 bases and J lost 11, with 19 bases in between. CDR3 in DNA: TGTGCCAGCAGTCCGGGTGATCTAGACCCAAAGCAGTTCTTC. It translates to CASSPGDLDPKQFF.

This clone occurred once. V usage is TRBV6-4 and J usage is TRBJ1-2; D is possibly TRBD1 (6 bases). The V end was cut by 4 bases, the J end by 2 bases, with 11 bases between. Germline CDR1 MRHNA, CDR2 SNTAGT. This CDR3 region has 14 residues. CDR3 bases: TGTGCCAGCAGTGCGGACAGTAAAAACTATGGCTACACCTTC. It translates to CASSADSKNYGYTF.

The chain links TRBV5-4 to TRBJ2-3, with D perhaps TRBD1 (5 bases). Per the germline V gene, CDR1 is SGHNT and CDR2 is YYREEE (reference sequence). This CDR3 region has 13 residues. V was cut by 4 bases and J by 0 bases, with 6 bases left in between. In DNA form, the CDR3 reads TGTGCCAGCAGCGGGGCTAGCACAGATACGCAGTATTTT. Translating gives CASSGASTDTQYF.

The table lists this clone with a count of one. The J gene is TRBJ2-3, the V gene TRBV19, with TRBD2 matching over 7 bases. Germline loops: CDR1 LNHDA, CDR2 SQIVND (reference sequence). CDR3 length equals 10 residues. With V trimmed by 10 bases and J by 10 bases, 5 bases remained unmatched. In DNA form, the CDR3 reads TGTGCCACCAAAGGGAGGGCGCAGTATTTT. As protein: CATKGRAQYF.

The CDR3 loop reads CASRPGGSTDTQYF. In DNA form, the CDR3 reads TGTGCCAGCAGGCCCGGGGGTAGCACAGATACGCAGTATTTT. The chain couples TRBV28 to TRBJ2-3, with a weak D call TRBD2 (6 bases). There are 14 residues in the CDR3. Germline V gives CDR1 MDHEN, CDR2 SYDVKM. V shed 6 bases and J shed 0 bases, with 10 bases lying between them.

The chain employs TRBV6-5 and TRBJ1-2; weak D call: TRBD1 (5 bases). Trimming stripped 4 bases from V and 4 bases from J, with 13 bases between. The CDR3 contains 14 residues. Germline V gives CDR1 MNHEY, CDR2 SVGAGI. CDR3 in amino acids: CASSLGPDAYGYTF. In DNA form, the CDR3 reads TGTGCCAGCAGTTTGGGGCCGGACGCCTATGGCTACACCTTC.

For this clone: Because it lacks the conserved phenylalanine or tryptophan at the end, this CDR3 is likely a read error. The limits of the CDR3 on the DNA are not certain, so only TCRdb's listed CDR3 is given. The chain has TRBV7-2 and TRBJ1-6; the DNA was not used to check the table's D call, TRBD1. Germline lookup yields CDR1 SGHTA and CDR2 FQGNSA. The CDR3 spans 12 residues, counting both ends. The CDR3 here is CASEMRTDKEGD.

This clone was recorded only once. V is TRBV9 and J is TRBJ1-1; maybe TRBD1 (6 bases). In germline, CDR1 is SGDLS, CDR2 YYNGEE. The CDR3 runs 14 residues. The V gene lost 0 bases and the J gene lost 1 base, with 7 bases spanning the gap. CDR3 coding DNA: TGTGCCAGCAGCGTAGTGGGACAGAACACTGAAGCTTTCTTT. Amino acids: CASSVVGQNTEAFF.

This chain links TRBV5-4 with TRBJ1-2; TRBD1 matches 9 bases. CDR3 length equals 15 residues. Unmatched junction bases numbered 4, after V lost 4 bases and J lost 0 bases. Per germline, CDR1 SGHNT and CDR2 YYREEE (reference sequence). This CDR3 reads CASSIQGAANYGYTF. In nucleotides, the CDR3 is TGTGCCAGCAGCATACAGGGGGCGGCTAACTATGGCTACACCTTC. Full variable domain (outside the CDR3, taken from reference TRBV5-4 and TRBJ1-2): ETGVTQSPTHLIKTRGQQVTLRCSSQSGHNTVSWYQQALGQGPQFIFQYYREEENGRGNFPPRFSGLQFPNYSSELNVNALELDDSALYLCASSIQGAANYGYTFGSGTRLTVV.

The chain combines TRBV15 with TRBJ2-1; 9 bases are shared with TRBD1. The germline V gene encodes CDR1 LNHNV and CDR2 YYDKDF (reference sequence). J gave up 9 bases and V 0 bases, and 21 bases lay outside the gene matches. The CDR3 totals 20 residues. CDR3 region: CATSREWGQGMVGMEREQFF. CDR3 coding DNA: TGTGCCACCAGCAGAGAATGGGGACAGGGTATGGTCGGCATGGAGCGTGAGCAGTTCTTC.

J is TRBJ1-2 and V is TRBV6-5, with a possible D match to TRBD1 (5 bases). There are 16 residues in the CDR3. V was clipped by 0 bases and J by 8 bases, with 19 bases between them. Looked up from germline, CDR1 is MNHEY and CDR2 is SVGAGI. The CDR3 region is CASSYSRLGREGGYTF. The CDR3 nucleotides read TGTGCCAGCAGTTACTCGAGATTGGGCAGGGAGGGAGGCTACACCTTC.

Here the CDR3 DNA reads TGCGCCAGCAGCTTGGGCTCGGACAGGGGGTATGGCTACACCTTC. As protein: CASSLGSDRGYGYTF. The chain recombines TRBV5-1 with TRBJ1-2, with TRBD1 matching over 10 bases. CDR1 and CDR2 (germline): SGHRS, YFSETQ. Trimming cost V 0 bases and J 5 bases; bases outside gene matches: 4. There are 15 residues in the CDR3.

The chain uses TRBV2 and TRBJ1-2; D is possibly TRBD1 (5 bases). Germline V lookup: CDR1 SNHLY, CDR2 FYNNEI. Trimming took 3 bases from V and 6 from J, leaving 20 bases between them. CDR3 length: 16 amino acids. CDR3 sequence reads: CASSDQLGGLGNGYTF. CDR3 DNA sequence: TGTGCCAGCAGTGACCAACTGGGGGGGTTGGGTAATGGCTACACCTTC.

The rearrangement joins TRBV9 to TRBJ1-2, with 7 bases matching TRBD1. The J segment lost 0 bases and the V segment lost 4 bases, leaving 6 bases of the junction unmatched. This CDR3 has 15 amino acids. Germline V lookup: CDR1 SGDLS, CDR2 YYNGEE. CDR3 nucleotides: TGTGCCAGCAGCCCATGGGACAGCCCTAACTATGGCTACACCTTC. As protein: CASSPWDSPNYGYTF.

V is TRBV27 and J is TRBJ2-7; 7 bases agree with TRBD2. There are 14 residues in the CDR3. From germline, CDR1 is MNHEY and CDR2 SMNVEV (reference sequence). After removal of 2 bases from V and 2 bases from J, the junction contained 3 bases not matched to a gene. CDR3 in amino acids: CASSLTAGAYEQYF. CDR3 DNA: TGTGCCAGCAGTTTAACGGCGGGGGCCTACGAGCAGTACTTC.

This clone was seen once. The rearrangement links TRBV14 to TRBJ2-1, with 12 bases lining up with TRBD2. The CDR3 consists of 16 residues. The germline gives CDR1 SGHDN, CDR2 FVKESK. V shed 3 bases, J shed 7 bases, and the junction held 7 bases outside the gene matches. The CDR3 sequence is CASSHLLAGGVNEQFF. CDR3 DNA sequence: TGTGCCAGCAGCCACCTACTAGCGGGGGGAGTGAATGAGCAGTTCTTC.

The CDR3 sequence is CASGQPQHF. CDR3 sequence (DNA): TGTGCCAGCGGCCAGCCCCAGCATTTT. This chain links TRBV2 with TRBJ1-5; unclear D gene. V lost 8 bases, J lost 7 bases, and 3 bases lay in between. The CDR3 is 9 amino acids. The germline gives CDR1 SNHLY, CDR2 FYNNEI.

CDR3 in DNA: TGTGCCAGTAGTGCCCGGGACAGCCCTGTTAGCAATCAGCCCCAGCATTTT. As protein: CASSARDSPVSNQPQHF. The rearrangement uses TRBV19 and TRBJ1-5, with 7 bases identical to TRBD1. The CDR3 is 17 amino acids. Germline CDR1 is LNHDA and CDR2 is SQIVND (reference sequence). V lost 5 bases, J lost 0 bases, and 10 bases stayed unmatched.

The V and J genes are TRBV11-2 and TRBJ2-7; 9 bases are a match to TRBD1. The CDR3 extends over 13 amino acids. Germline V CDR1 and CDR2: SGHAT, FQNNGV. J lost 5 bases, V lost 4 bases, and 3 bases had no gene match. The CDR3 loop is CASSWGQGDEQYF. The CDR3, as DNA: TGTGCCAGCAGCTGGGGACAGGGAGACGAGCAGTACTTC.

The chain links TRBV6-1 to TRBJ2-3; TRBD1 is a possible D gene (5 bases). This CDR3 contains 16 residues. V lost 3 bases, J lost 0 bases, and 13 bases lay in between. Germline CDR1 and CDR2: MNHNS and SASEGT. The CDR3 DNA sequence: TGTGCCAGCAGTGAGCGTGTCAGGGCTAGCACAGATACGCAGTATTTT. It translates to CASSERVRASTDTQYF.

This sequence joins TRBV7-2 and TRBJ2-3; 7 nucleotides line up with TRBD1. Germline assignment: CDR1 SGHTA and CDR2 FQGNSA. This CDR3 region has 14 residues. With 5 bases clipped from V and 7 bases from J, the junction kept 9 bases outside the gene matches. The CDR3: CASSPTGPGNTQYF. Written as DNA, the CDR3 is TGTGCCAGCAGCCCGACAGGGCCGGGGAATACGCAGTATTTT.

The chain is built from TRBV29-1 and TRBJ2-7; tentative D call: TRBD2 (6 bases). V was cut by 0 bases and J by 4 bases, with 16 bases left in between. This CDR3 is 15 amino acids long. In germline, CDR1 is SQVTM, CDR2 ANQGSEA. CDR3 sequence: CSVEDLIGGQYEQYF. The CDR3 DNA is TGCAGCGTTGAAGATCTTATCGGGGGTCAATACGAGCAGTACTTC.

J is TRBJ1-1 and V is TRBV11-2; D may be TRBD1 (5 bases). V lost 1 base to trimming and J lost 4 bases, with 16 bases between them. The germline V gene encodes CDR1 SGHAT and CDR2 FQNNGV. The CDR3 sequence is 16 residues long. CDR3 protein: CASSLGQGRVTTEAFF. The CDR3 coding sequence is TGTGCCAGCAGCTTAGGGCAGGGCAGGGTAACCACTGAAGCTTTCTTT.

The chain is built from TRBV5-1 and TRBJ1-1; D uncertain. CDR3 length: 11 amino acids. Germline V gene lookup returns CDR1 SGHRS and CDR2 YFSETQ. The V gene lost 6 bases and the J gene lost 3 bases, with 6 bases spanning the gap. In nucleotides, the CDR3 is TGCGCCAGCACGGGAGACACTGAAGCTTTCTTT. It is translated as CASTGDTEAFF.

The chain employs TRBV25-1 and TRBJ2-7; 8 positions agree with TRBD2. J was trimmed by 4 bases and V by 2 bases; bases with no gene match: 13. The CDR3 consists of 17 residues. CDR1 MGHDK and CDR2 SYGVNS come from the germline V gene. The CDR3 coding sequence is TGTGCCAGCAGTGAAGGCCCAGCGGGGGCCATTTCATACGAGCAGTACTTC. Amino acids: CASSEGPAGAISYEQYF.

V usage is TRBV14 and J usage is TRBJ1-2, with D uncertain. The germline V gene encodes CDR1 SGHDN and CDR2 FVKESK. The CDR3 totals 12 residues. V was shortened by 4 bases and J by 8 bases, with 11 bases between the two germline ends. As DNA, the CDR3 is TGTGCCAGCAGCCCGTCCCGGGTAGGCTACACCTTC. Protein product: CASSPSRVGYTF.